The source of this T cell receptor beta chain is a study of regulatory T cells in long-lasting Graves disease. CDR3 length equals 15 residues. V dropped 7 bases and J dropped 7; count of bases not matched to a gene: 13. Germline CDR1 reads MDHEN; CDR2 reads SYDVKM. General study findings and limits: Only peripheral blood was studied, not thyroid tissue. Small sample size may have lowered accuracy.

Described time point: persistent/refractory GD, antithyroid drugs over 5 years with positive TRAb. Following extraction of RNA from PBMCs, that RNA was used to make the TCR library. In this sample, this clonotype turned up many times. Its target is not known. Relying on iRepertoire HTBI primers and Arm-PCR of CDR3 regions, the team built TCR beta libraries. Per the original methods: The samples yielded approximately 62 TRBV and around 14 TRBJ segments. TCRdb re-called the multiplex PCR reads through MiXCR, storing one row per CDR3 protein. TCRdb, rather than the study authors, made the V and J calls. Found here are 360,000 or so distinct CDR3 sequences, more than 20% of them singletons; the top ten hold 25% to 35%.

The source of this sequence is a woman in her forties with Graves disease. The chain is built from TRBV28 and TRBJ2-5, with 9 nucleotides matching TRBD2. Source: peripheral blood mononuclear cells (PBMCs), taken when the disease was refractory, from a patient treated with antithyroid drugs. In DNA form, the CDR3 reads TGTGCCAGCACCTCAATAGCGGGAGTAAGGGGGACCCAGTACTTC. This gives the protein CASTSIAGVRGTQYF.